This T cell receptor beta chain is drawn from a study of blood T cell repertoires in COVID-19. Study context: Both acute and convalescent COVID-19 samples were obtained from the United States, Italy and Spain. T cells, B-cell-depleted T cells, or PBMCs supplied cDNA or gDNA.

Germline CDR1 and CDR2: SGDLS and YYNGEE. This CDR3 is 15 amino acids long. V was trimmed by 4 bases and J by 8 bases, leaving 21 bases between them. TCRdb's table, derived via immunoSEQ multiplex PCR, lists solely in-frame clones and lacks some. The data show around 27,000 clones, with about 83% seen just once and about 25% held by the top ten. The clonotype comes from a man between 65 and 79 years old with active COVID-19. Material: peripheral blood. This sequence joins TRBV9 and TRBJ1-2; D gene ambiguous. The CDR3 protein is CASSQGPGIGEGYTF. CDR3 in DNA: TGTGCCAGCAGCCAAGGGCCCGGGATTGGGGAAGGCTACACCTTC.